What follows describes a single T cell receptor (beta chain). What it binds is unknown. These data originate in a study of T-cell memory formation after mild COVID-19. Study-wide results and limits: CD4+ bias marked clones expanding day 15 to 37, unlike balanced contracting clones. For contracting clones, CD4+ ones sat mainly in CM and EM, CD8+ in EMRA. Second-wave clones with a day 37 peak had unconfirmed SARS-CoV-2 specificity.

TCRdb passed the 5' RACE reads through MiXCR, listing each CDR3 protein once. The sample lists hundreds of thousands of distinct CDR3 sequences, 13% to 15% occurring once. The source is a man between 18 and 29 years old who had mild COVID-19 (a few samples of this study predate the infection). Cell type and time point are not known. Sequencing was done on a sample of PBMCs or a T cell subset sorted from them (not recorded which).

CDR3 coding DNA: TGTGCCAGCAGGAGACAACCCTACGAGCAGTACGTC. Translating gives CASRRQPYEQYV. The chain is built from TRBV6-1 and TRBJ2-7; no reliable D call. The germline V and J ends were trimmed by 6 bases and 2 bases, with 8 bases remaining between them. Germline V lookup: CDR1 MNHNS, CDR2 SASEGT. CDR3 length equals 12 residues.